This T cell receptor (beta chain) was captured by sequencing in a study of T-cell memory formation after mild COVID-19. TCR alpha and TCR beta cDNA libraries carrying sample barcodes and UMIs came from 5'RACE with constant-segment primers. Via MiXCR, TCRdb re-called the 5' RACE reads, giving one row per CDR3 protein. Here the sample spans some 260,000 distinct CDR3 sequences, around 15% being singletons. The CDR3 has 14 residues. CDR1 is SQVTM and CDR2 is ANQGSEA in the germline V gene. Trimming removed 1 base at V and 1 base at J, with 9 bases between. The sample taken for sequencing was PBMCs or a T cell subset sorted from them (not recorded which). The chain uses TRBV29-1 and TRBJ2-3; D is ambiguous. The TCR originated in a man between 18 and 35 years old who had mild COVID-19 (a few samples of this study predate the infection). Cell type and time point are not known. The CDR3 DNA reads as TGCAGCGTTGAAGGGAGCGATCGCACAGATACGCAGTATTTT. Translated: CSVEGSDRTDTQYF.